This T cell receptor beta chain was recovered during a study of cytomegalovirus exposure and HLA in healthy donors. Study-level findings and limits: As a later analysis showed, a missense DCLRE1C variant was linked to trimming of TCR beta V- and J-genes. Later analysis suggested links between common viral pathogens and several top significant clusters. Indistinguishable V segments such as TRBV6-2 and TRBV6-3 were excluded.

CDR3 size: 18 residues. Germline V gene sequence: CDR1 SGDLS, CDR2 YYNGEE. V shed 3 bases and J 4 bases; nucleotides not matched to a gene: 8. 60 Vbeta and 13 Jbeta primers were used in PCR. Method: immunoSEQ multiplex PCR; TCRdb's copy keeps in-frame clones and lacks some. The table records some 200,000 clones, more than 65% of them present only once. Concerning this clone: The antigen is unknown.

The TCR comes from a man in his fifties or sixties in good health and CMV-seronegative. The chain joins TRBV9 to TRBJ2-6; 12 bases map to TRBD1. The material sequenced was PBMCs. CDR3: CASSGPGQGARGANVLTF. The CDR3 region has the DNA TGTGCCAGCAGCGGACCGGGACAGGGGGCGAGAGGGGCCAACGTCCTGACTTTC.